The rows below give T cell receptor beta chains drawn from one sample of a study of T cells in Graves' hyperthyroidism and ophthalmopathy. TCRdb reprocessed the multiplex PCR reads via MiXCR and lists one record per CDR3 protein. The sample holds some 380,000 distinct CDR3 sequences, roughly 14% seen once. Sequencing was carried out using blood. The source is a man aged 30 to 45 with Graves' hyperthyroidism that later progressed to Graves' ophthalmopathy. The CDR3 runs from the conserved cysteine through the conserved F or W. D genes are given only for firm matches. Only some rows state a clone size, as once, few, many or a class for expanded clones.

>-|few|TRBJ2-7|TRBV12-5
TGTGCTAGTGGTTTGGTACTCGGGCAGGGCCTCTCCTACGAGCAGTACTTC
CASGLVLGQGLSYEQYF
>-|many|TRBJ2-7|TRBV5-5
TGTGCCAGCAGCACCCAGGGGGGGCCATTTTACGAGCAGTACTTC
CASSTQGGPFYEQYF
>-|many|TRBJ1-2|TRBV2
TGTGCCAGCCCCGGAGGGGTAGGGATCAAGGGCTACACCTTC
CASPGGVGIKGYTF
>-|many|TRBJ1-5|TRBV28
TGTGCCAGCAGTCCCCAGGTCACAGGGAGACAGCCCCAGCATTTT
CASSPQVTGRQPQHF
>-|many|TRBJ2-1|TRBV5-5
TGTGCCAGCAGCTTTCAGGGCCTGCAAGGGGATGAGCAGTTCTTC
CASSFQGLQGDEQFF
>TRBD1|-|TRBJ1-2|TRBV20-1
TGCAGTGCTACCCCGGACAGGGAGAGGGTGTTTAGGAGTCTCCATAACTATGGCTACACCTTC
CSATPDRERVFRSLHNYGYTF
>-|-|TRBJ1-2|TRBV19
TGTGCCAGTAGTCCCGGGACCTTCGGCTATGATGGCTACACCTTC
CASSPGTFGYDGYTF
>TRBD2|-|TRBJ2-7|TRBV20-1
TGCAGTGCTAGAGCGGGGGGAGTCTCCTACGAGCAGTACTTC
CSARAGGVSYEQYF
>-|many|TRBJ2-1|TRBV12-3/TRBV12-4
TGTGCCAGCAGTTTAATACAGGGCACTTACAATGAGCAGTTCTTC
CASSLIQGTYNEQFF
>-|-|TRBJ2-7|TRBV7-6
TGTGCCAGCGCTAAGATAGGGACGATGTACGAGCAGTACTTC
CASAKIGTMYEQYF
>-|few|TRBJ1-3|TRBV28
TGTGCCAGCAGTTTAGAGACAGAGGCCTCTGGAAACACCATATATTTT
CASSLETEASGNTIYF
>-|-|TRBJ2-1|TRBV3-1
TGTGCCAGCAGCTTAGACGCCAGGGGGGTCAATGAGCAGTTCTTC
CASSLDARGVNEQFF
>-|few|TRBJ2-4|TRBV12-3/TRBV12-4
TGTGCCAGCAGTTCAGGGAAAGGGGTAGCCAAAAACATTCAGTACTTC
CASSSGKGVAKNIQYF
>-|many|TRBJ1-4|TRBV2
TGTGCCAGCAGTGAGGCCCAAAGACTGTTTTTT
CASSEAQRLFF
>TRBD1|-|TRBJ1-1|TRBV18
TGTGCCAGCTCCCGGGAACAGGGGCCTTCCTCCACTGAAGCTTTCTTT
CASSREQGPSSTEAFF
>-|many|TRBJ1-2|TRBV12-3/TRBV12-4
TGTGCCACCTCAGAGGGCTCCTATGGCTACACCTTC
CATSEGSYGYTF
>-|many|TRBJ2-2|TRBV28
TGTGCCAGCAATGAACCGGGACACCTGAACACCGGGGAGCTGTTTTTT
CASNEPGHLNTGELFF
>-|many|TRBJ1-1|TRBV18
TGTGCCAGCTCACCGCAGGGGAGAGGGAACACTGAAGCTTTCTTT
CASSPQGRGNTEAFF
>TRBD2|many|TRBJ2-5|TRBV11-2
TGTGCCAGCAGCCCAGGACTAGCGACCCAGTACTTC
CASSPGLATQYF
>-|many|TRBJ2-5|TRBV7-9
TGTGCCAGCAGCCCAACCCGGATGTGGGAGACCCAGTACTTC
CASSPTRMWETQYF
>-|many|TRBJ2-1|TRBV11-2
TGTGCCAGCCGGAGGGGGGACCAGTTCTTC
CASRRGDQFF
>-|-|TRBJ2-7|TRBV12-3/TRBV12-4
TGTGCCAGCAGCCCAGGACAGCTTAGGGACGAGCAGTACTTC
CASSPGQLRDEQYF
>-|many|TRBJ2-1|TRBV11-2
TGTGCCAGCGCCCCCTTGGGGCACGGGGATGAGCAGTTCTTC
CASAPLGHGDEQFF
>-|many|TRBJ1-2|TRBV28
TGTGCCAGCAGTCTCCGGGACAACTATGGCTACACCTTC
CASSLRDNYGYTF
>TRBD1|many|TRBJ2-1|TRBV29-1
TGCAGCGTTGCTCGGTTTGGGACAGCCTACAATGAGCAGTTCTTC
CSVARFGTAYNEQFF
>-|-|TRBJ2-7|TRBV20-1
TGCAGTGCTAGAGGAATTGTTGTCTCCTACGAGCAGTACTTC
CSARGIVVSYEQYF
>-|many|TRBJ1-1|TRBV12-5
TGTGCTAGTGGGGTTTACGGAGGGAGAGCTTTCTTT
CASGVYGGRAFF
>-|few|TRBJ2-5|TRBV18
TGTGCCAGCTCACCACGGGGGGCCTCAGGGGAGACCCAGTACTTC
CASSPRGASGETQYF
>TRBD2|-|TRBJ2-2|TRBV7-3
TGTGCCAGCAGCATGGGACTAGCGGGGGGGACCGGGGAGCTGTTTTTT
CASSMGLAGGTGELFF
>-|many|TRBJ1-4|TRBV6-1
TGTGCCAGCACCATAGGGGCAGGAGCTAATGAAAAACTGTTTTTT
CASTIGAGANEKLFF
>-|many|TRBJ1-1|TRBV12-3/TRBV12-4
TGTGCCAGCAGTTTTCACCAGGCGGTGAACACTGAAGCTTTCTTT
CASSFHQAVNTEAFF
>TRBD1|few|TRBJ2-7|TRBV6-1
TGTGCCAGCAGTAGGGACAGGGGGGACTACGAGCAGTACTTC
CASSRDRGDYEQYF
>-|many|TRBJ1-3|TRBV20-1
TGCAGTGCTAGGCGGGGGGGAACTGGAAACACCATATATTTT
CSARRGGTGNTIYF
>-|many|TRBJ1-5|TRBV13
TGTGCCAGCAGCTTAGGGCTGGGGGATCAGCCCCAGCATTTT
CASSLGLGDQPQHF
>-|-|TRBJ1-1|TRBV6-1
TGTGCCAGCAGCTTCGACGGAGGGGACATGAACACTGAAGCTTTCTTT
CASSFDGGDMNTEAFF
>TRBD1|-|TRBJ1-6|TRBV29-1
TGCAGCGTGGGGACAGAATATAATTCACCCCTCCACTTT
CSVGTEYNSPLHF
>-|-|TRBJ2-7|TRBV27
TGTGCCAGCAGTCCGCGGGTAGCCTACGAGCAGTACTTC
CASSPRVAYEQYF
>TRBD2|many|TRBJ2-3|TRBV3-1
TGTGCCAGCAGTGTAGCGGGCCACACAGATACGCAGTATTTT
CASSVAGHTDTQYF
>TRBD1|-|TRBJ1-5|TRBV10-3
TGTGCCATCAGAGACAGGGGCGGGCAGCCCCAGCATTTT
CAIRDRGGQPQHF
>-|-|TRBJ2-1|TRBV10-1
TGCGCCAGCAGTGAGGACAATGAGCAGTTCTTC
CASSEDNEQFF
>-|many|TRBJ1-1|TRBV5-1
TGCGCCAGCAGCTTTTCCCAGAACACTGAAGCTTTCTTT
CASSFSQNTEAFF
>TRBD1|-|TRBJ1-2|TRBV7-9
TGTGCCAGCAGCGACGACAGGGGAAATGGCTACACCTTC
CASSDDRGNGYTF
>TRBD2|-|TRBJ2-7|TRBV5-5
TGTGCCAGCAGCGCCGGACCTCGGGACTACGGGCAGTACTTC
CASSAGPRDYGQYF
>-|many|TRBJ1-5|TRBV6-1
TGTGCCAGCAGTGAAGCAGGCGGCAATCAGCCCCAGCATTTT
CASSEAGGNQPQHF
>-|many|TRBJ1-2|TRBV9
TGTGCCAGCAGCGTAGTGGGGGGGGGTGTCGATGGCTACACCTTC
CASSVVGGGVDGYTF
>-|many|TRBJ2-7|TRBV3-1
TGTGCCAGCAGCCCACTGAACTTCTACGAGCAGTACTTC
CASSPLNFYEQYF
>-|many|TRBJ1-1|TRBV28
TGTGCCAGCAGTTTATTAAGTGAAGCTTTCTTT
CASSLLSEAFF
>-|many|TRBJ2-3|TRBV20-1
TGCAGTGCACCGAACGGGCTAAGCACAGATACGCAGTATTTT
CSAPNGLSTDTQYF
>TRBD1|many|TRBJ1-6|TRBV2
TGTGCCAGCAGTATCCTTGACAGGGGGAGTTCACCCCTCCACTTT
CASSILDRGSSPLHF